This note documents a single TCR beta chain sequence. The data stem from a study of shared clonotypes between healthy human individuals. Using immunoSEQ multiplex PCR, the repertoire was profiled, and TCRdb retains in-frame clones only, with some absent. The top ten clones hold 0.36% of a sample with 2 million to 3 million clones, 93% of them seen once. Per the germline V gene, CDR1 is SGHVS and CDR2 is FQNEAQ. The CDR3 has 14 amino acids. Unmatched junction bases numbered 4, after V lost 6 bases and J lost 5 bases. The TCR was taken from a man younger than 35 in good health. Some clones in this sample may be carry-over from other donors' samples. The sample comprised naive CD4+ T cells from PBMCs. Regarding subset: CD45RA+ positively selected. The chain joins TRBV7-8 to TRBJ2-2, with TRBD1 identical over 9 bases. This chain's CDR3 is CASSSDRGTGELFF. The CDR3 coding sequence is TGTGCCAGCAGTTCGGACAGGGGAACCGGGGAGCTGTTTTTT.